The rows below give T cell receptor beta chains drawn from one sample of a study of cytomegalovirus exposure and HLA in healthy donors. The data were produced by immunoSEQ multiplex PCR, yet TCRdb's version contains in-frame clones alone and is incomplete. The data hold under 300,000 clones, with approximately 84% observed a single time. The sequenced sample consisted of PBMCs. All receptors come from a woman aged 35 to 49 in good health and CMV-seropositive. Both conserved end residues are trimmed from each CDR3.

>TRBV9
ASSPRQNGNTIY
>TRBV19
ASSTTTDTEAF
>TRBV7-2
ASSIRQAPNEKLF
>TRBV19
ASSIPERSDTQY
>TRBV28
ASRGYGQGNTDTQY
>TRBV7-8
ASSSVAGSDIQY
>TRBV23-1
ASSHLTGAGTDTQY
>TRBV27
ASSYGEVNTGELF
>TRBV5-4
ASSLGVDRVYEQY
>TRBV28
ASSRNEQF
>TRBV7-8
ASSPRYTGELF
>TRBV28
ASSEQSPGSGANVLT
>TRBV6-5
ASSYSTGYNYGYT
>TRBV14
ASSEATNEKLF
>TRBV9
ASSVGTGDEAF
>TRBV28
ASSSPTSGRFDEQF
>TRBV5-1
ASSLSFPAYEQY
>TRBV28
ASSPPNRNTEAF
>TRBV27
ASSISGKEQF
>TRBV28
ASHTGSYGYT
>TRBV2
ASRRRGARTGELF
>TRBV7-2
ASSLVTGGSGANVLT
>TRBV30
AWSGQSSGRAPTYNEQF
>TRBV4-1
ASSHGHSSYNEQF
>TRBV4-3
ASSQVRLGEQF
>TRBV30
AWSPGTLYSNQPQH
>TRBV4-1
ASSQALRTSGNTGELF
>TRBV9
ASSVRLAGGPDSSYNEQF